Each of the 13 T cell receptor beta chains below was sequenced from the same sample in a study of blood T cells in healthy people across ages. Primed by a sample-barcoded 5' primer and a J-beta primer mix, a second PCR proceeded for about 6 to 11 cycles. Each CDR3 protein gets one entry after TCRdb re-called the 5' RACE reads with MiXCR. The sample comprises approximately 800,000 distinct CDR3 sequences, about 37% of which are singletons, and 10% to 15% rests with the top ten. Material for sequencing was blood. The receptor source for this set is a young man in good health.

The chain combines TRBV5-1 with TRBJ2-1; TRBD2 matches 8 bases. The CDR3 loop spans 15 amino acids. Germline V gene data show CDR1 as SGHRS and CDR2 as YFSETQ. With V trimmed by 1 base and J by 5 bases, 5 bases remained unmatched. As DNA, the CDR3 is TGCGCCAGCAGCTTGAACGCGGGGGGACACAATGAGCAGTTCTTC. It translates to CASSLNAGGHNEQFF.

The chain uses TRBV30 and TRBJ2-1, with 8 bases lining up with TRBD2. Germline assignment: CDR1 GTSNPN and CDR2 SVGIG (reference sequence). The V segment lost 0 bases and the J segment 15 bases; nucleotides outside the gene matches: 7. The CDR3 sequence is 12 residues long. The CDR3 DNA follows: TGTGCCTGGAGTGTACGACGGGGGGGCAGGTTCTTC. It encodes CAWSVRRGGRFF.

To note about this clonotype: Relative to the germline gene, one junction end is altered; a read error may explain this. CDR3 loop: CTSSLVGRAYEQYF. The CDR3 nucleotides read TGCACCAGCAGCTTGGTAGGACGGGCCTACGAGCAGTACTTC. This chain links TRBV5-5 with TRBJ2-7, with D uncertain. The CDR3 has 14 residues. Germline V gene sequence: CDR1 SGHKS, CDR2 YYEKEE (reference sequence).

This chain connects TRBV5-6 to TRBJ2-1; 7 bases line up with TRBD2. Per the germline V gene, CDR1 is SGHDT and CDR2 is YYEEEE. V lost 3 bases to trimming and J lost 3 bases; unmatched junction nucleotides: 12. This CDR3 is 17 amino acids long. The CDR3 DNA is TGTGCCAGCAGCTGGGGGGGGACCAGCGTGTACTACAATGAGCAGTTCTTC. As protein: CASSWGGTSVYYNEQFF.

The rearrangement joins TRBV20-1 to TRBJ1-1, with 8 bases that match TRBD1. The CDR3 has 14 amino acids. Germline V lookup: CDR1 DFQATT, CDR2 SNEGSKA (reference sequence). J gave up 3 bases and V 6 bases, and 9 bases lay outside the gene matches. The CDR3 coding sequence is TGCAGTGCGACGGACAGGGCGGGAGACACTGAAGCTTTCTTT. Translation gives CSATDRAGDTEAFF.

This clonotype was counted at least ten times. The rearrangement links TRBV10-3 to TRBJ2-5; 7 bases fit TRBD2. The CDR3 is made up of 13 amino acids. The germline gives CDR1 ENHRY, CDR2 SYGVKD. The junction had 2 bases not matched to a gene; V was cut back by 7 bases and J by 0 bases. The CDR3 loop is CAINRGDQETQYF. The CDR3 coding sequence is TGTGCCATCAACCGGGGGGACCAAGAGACCCAGTACTTC.

The J gene is TRBJ1-1, the V gene TRBV12-3 or TRBV12-4; D perhaps matches TRBD1 (5 bases). V gave up 5 bases and J gave up 7 bases, with 14 bases separating them. The CDR3 contains 13 residues. CDR3 sequence reads: CASSLGLRDEAFF. The CDR3 DNA reads as TGTGCCAGCAGTCTGGGGCTGAGAGATGAAGCTTTCTTT.

The rearrangement links TRBV4-1 to TRBJ2-3; TRBD1 matches 10 bases. CDR1 and CDR2 from the germline V gene are MGHRA and YSYEKL. V shed 4 bases, J shed 3 bases, and the junction held 4 bases outside the gene matches. CDR3 length equals 15 residues. The CDR3 sequence is CASSPRQGATDTQYF. CDR3 DNA: TGCGCCAGCAGCCCAAGACAGGGGGCGACAGATACGCAGTATTTT.

The rearrangement links TRBV4-3 to TRBJ2-3; D gene ambiguous. The CDR3 runs 15 residues. Between the trimmed V and J ends, which lost 0 bases and 0 bases, there was a span of 7 bases. The germline V gene has CDR1 LGHNA and CDR2 YSLEER. CDR3 residues: CASSQDESSTDTQYF. CDR3 coding DNA: TGCGCCAGCAGCCAAGATGAGAGTAGCACAGATACGCAGTATTTT.

The rearrangement links TRBV10-3 to TRBJ1-1; 8 bases match TRBD1. This CDR3 has 14 residues. J was trimmed by 1 base and V by 6 bases; bases with no gene match: 4. Germline CDR1 ENHRY, CDR2 SYGVKD. Written as DNA, the CDR3 is TGTGCCATCAGGGGGGGACAGGAGAACACTGAAGCTTTCTTT. It encodes CAIRGGQENTEAFF.

Only a few counts were recorded for this clonotype. The gene calls are TRBV5-5 and TRBJ1-2, with 9 bases matching TRBD1. This CDR3 spans 14 amino acids. V lost 2 bases, J lost 2 bases, and 1 base stayed unmatched. Germline CDR1 is SGHKS and CDR2 is YYEKEE (reference sequence). The CDR3 reads CASSFGQGNYGYTF. CDR3 coding DNA: TGTGCCAGCAGCTTCGGACAGGGGAACTATGGCTACACCTTC. The complete variable domain, with remaining parts taken from reference TRBV5-5 and TRBJ1-2, reads DAGVTQSPTHLIKTRGQQVTLRCSPISGHKSVSWYQQVLGQGPQFIFQYYEKEERGRGNFPDRFSARQFPNYSSELNVNALLLGDSALYLCASSFGQGNYGYTFGSGTRLTVV.

The chain employs TRBV6-6 and TRBJ2-5; 12 positions agree with TRBD2. The CDR3 is 15 residues long. The germline V gene encodes CDR1 MNHNY and CDR2 SVGAGI (reference sequence). The junction had 6 bases not matched to a gene; V was cut back by 5 bases and J by 5 bases. CDR3 coding DNA: TGTGCCAGCAGTAAGACTAGCGGGAGAGCGGAGACCCAGTACTTC. It translates to CASSKTSGRAETQYF.

This clonotype was seen more than once but under ten times. V gene TRBV20-1 combines with J gene TRBJ1-5; TRBD1 agrees at 12 bases. CDR3 length equals 16 residues. The trim removed 3 bases at V and 3 bases at J, leaving 6 bases unmatched. Germline V gene lookup returns CDR1 DFQATT and CDR2 SNEGSKA (reference sequence). The DNA of the CDR3 is TGCAGTGCTAGGGGGACAGGGGGCAACAACAATCAGCCCCAGCATTTT. Protein: CSARGTGGNNNQPQHF.